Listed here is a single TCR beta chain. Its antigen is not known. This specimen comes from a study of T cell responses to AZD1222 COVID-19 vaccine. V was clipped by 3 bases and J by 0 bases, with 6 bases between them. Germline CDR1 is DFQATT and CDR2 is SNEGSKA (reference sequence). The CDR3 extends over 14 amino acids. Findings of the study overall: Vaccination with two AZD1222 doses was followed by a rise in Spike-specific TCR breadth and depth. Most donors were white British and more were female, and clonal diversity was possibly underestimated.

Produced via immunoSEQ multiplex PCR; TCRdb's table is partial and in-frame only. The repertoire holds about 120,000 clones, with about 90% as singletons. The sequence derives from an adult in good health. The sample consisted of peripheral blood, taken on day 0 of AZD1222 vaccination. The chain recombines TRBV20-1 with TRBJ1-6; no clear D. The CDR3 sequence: CSASYTSYNSPLHF. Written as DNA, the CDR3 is TGCAGTGCTAGTTACACCTCCTATAATTCACCCCTCCACTTT.